What follows are 27 T cell receptor beta chains derived from one specimen sequenced in a study of T cells in Graves' hyperthyroidism and ophthalmopathy. Researchers amplified the TCR beta CDR3 regions from RNA transcripts. The primer set for the first-round RT-PCR of the TCR CDR3 was HTBI. Each CDR3 protein is one row after TCRdb ran MiXCR on the multiplex PCR reads. The top ten hold approximately 15% of the sample, which has around 500,000 distinct CDR3 sequences, 11% to 15% seen once. Sequencing was carried out using blood. Receptors originate from a woman between 35 and 50 years old with Graves' hyperthyroidism.

This clonotype was detected ten times or more. The chain employs TRBV5-1 and TRBJ2-1; 7 nucleotides line up with TRBD1. Germline-derived CDR1 and CDR2 are SGHRS and YFSETQ. V was pared by 4 bases and J by 9 bases, with 4 bases of the junction left unmatched. There are 12 residues in the CDR3. The DNA of the CDR3 is TGCGCCAGCAGCCTGGACAGGCTTGAGCAGTTCTTC. This sequence encodes CASSLDRLEQFF.

V gene TRBV6-1 combines with J gene TRBJ2-3; D perhaps matches TRBD2 (6 bases). CDR3 length: 14 residues. V lost 3 bases and J 1 base, leaving 8 bases between the germline ends. Germline-derived CDR1 and CDR2 are MNHNS and SASEGT. CDR3 in DNA: TGTGCCAGCAGTGAGCGGGGTCGCACAGATACGCAGTATTTT. Protein sequence: CASSERGRTDTQYF.

This chain joins TRBV25-1 and TRBJ1-1; no clear D gene. Per germline, CDR1 MGHDK and CDR2 SYGVNS. Deletions cut 3 bases from V and 2 bases from J, with 13 bases between. The CDR3 is 15 amino acids. The DNA for the CDR3 is TGTGCCAGCAGTGAGTCCCGGGGTATTAACACTGAAGCTTTCTTT. This encodes CASSESRGINTEAFF.

Details on this clonotype: One base away lies a much larger clone, so this may be a sequencing read error. V gene TRBV30 combines with J gene TRBJ1-5; maybe TRBD1 (5 bases). The germline V and J ends were trimmed by 1 base and 3 bases, with 10 bases remaining between them. This CDR3 comprises 14 residues. Germline V gene lookup returns CDR1 GTSNPN and CDR2 SVGIG (reference sequence). CDR3: CAWSAEGDNQPQHF. CDR3 bases: TGTGCCTGGAGTGCAGAAGGGGACAATCAGCCCCAGCATTTT.

This clonotype was picked up many times. This rearrangement joins TRBV7-2 to TRBJ2-3; D is uncertain. Germline V gene lookup returns CDR1 SGHTA and CDR2 FQGNSA. The CDR3 totals 14 residues. The V and J ends lost 1 base and 5 bases respectively, with 10 bases between them. CDR3 sequence: CASSLVVGGDTQYF. The CDR3 nucleotides read TGTGCCAGCAGCTTAGTGGTGGGCGGAGATACGCAGTATTTT.

At least ten counts were recorded for this clonotype. V and J are TRBV2 and TRBJ2-3; TRBD2 aligns across 13 bases. This CDR3 has 18 residues. CDR1 and CDR2 from the germline V gene are SNHLY and FYNNEI. V gave up 3 bases and J gave up 2 bases; unmatched junction bases: 8. Written as DNA, the CDR3 is TGTGCCAGCAGTGAGGGACTAGCGGGATTTAGGGTCACAGATACGCAGTATTTT. Translating it yields CASSEGLAGFRVTDTQYF.

Of note for this clonotype: A single base separates this from a much larger clone, so it may be a read error. This CDR3 is missing its conserved last phenylalanine or tryptophan, likely due to a read error. The chain has TRBV10-2 and TRBJ2-6; possibly TRBD1 or TRBD2 for D (5 bases each). Germline CDR1 and CDR2: WSHSY and SAAADI. Trimming pared 7 bases from V and 1 base from J, leaving 20 bases between. The CDR3 runs 18 residues. The CDR3 DNA reads TGCGCCAGCAAGGGCGGAGGACACTTACCGTCTGGGGCCAACGTCCTGACTTTA. This gives the protein CASKGGGHLPSGANVLTL.

This clonotype showed up many times. This chain links TRBV10-1 with TRBJ1-1, with no clear D. There are 13 residues in the CDR3. The V end was cut by 11 bases, the J end by 2 bases, with 15 bases between. Germline V CDR1 and CDR2: WNHNN, SYGVQD (reference sequence). The CDR3 sequence: CAVAAGLNTEAFF. The CDR3 DNA is TGCGCCGTCGCTGCGGGCCTTAACACTGAAGCTTTCTTT.

This sequence joins TRBV20-1 and TRBJ2-7; 11 nucleotides agree with TRBD2. Trimming cost V 7 bases and J 1 base; bases outside gene matches: 6. Per the germline V gene, CDR1 is DFQATT and CDR2 is SNEGSKA (reference sequence). The CDR3 runs 14 residues. The CDR3 sequence is CSVRTSGLSYEQYF. The CDR3 nucleotides read TGCAGTGTTAGGACTAGCGGGCTGTCCTACGAGCAGTACTTC.

V and J are TRBV10-3 and TRBJ2-2, with 8 bases matching TRBD2. Germline V gene lookup returns CDR1 ENHRY and CDR2 SYGVKD. This CDR3 region has 16 residues. J lost 7 bases, V lost 3 bases, and 10 bases had no gene match. The CDR3 here is CAISEGLAGRGGELFF. CDR3 coding DNA: TGTGCCATCAGTGAAGGGCTGGCCGGGAGGGGCGGGGAGCTGTTTTTT.

In this sample, this clonotype turned up many times. The V call is TRBV3-1, the J call TRBJ2-5; perhaps TRBD2 as D (6 bases). The CDR3 spans 14 residues. Trimming took 0 bases from V and 9 from J, leaving 14 bases between them. The germline CDR1 and CDR2 sequences are LGHDT and YNNKEL (reference sequence). This CDR3 reads CASSQDRLPGAQYF. The CDR3 DNA is TGTGCCAGCAGCCAAGACAGGCTGCCGGGGGCCCAGTACTTC.

Only a few counts were recorded for this clonotype. The CDR3 DNA sequence: TGTGCCAGCAGCGTCAGCGACACCCGGCGCGGACAGGGTGGCAATGAGCAGTTCTTC. Its translation is CASSVSDTRRGQGGNEQFF. The chain joins TRBV9 to TRBJ2-1; 8 nucleotides match TRBD1. The CDR3 consists of 19 residues. The germline V gene encodes CDR1 SGDLS and CDR2 YYNGEE. Trimming took 2 bases from V and 6 from J; bases not matched to a gene: 19.

This clonotype was counted many times. The chain employs TRBV5-1 and TRBJ2-1, with 7 bases that match TRBD2. There are 15 residues in the CDR3. The V segment lost 2 bases and the J segment 3 bases; nucleotides outside the gene matches: 5. The germline V gene has CDR1 SGHRS and CDR2 YFSETQ. The CDR3 protein is CASSFAGAGYNEQFF. As DNA, the CDR3 is TGCGCCAGCAGCTTCGCGGGAGCGGGCTACAATGAGCAGTTCTTC.

This clonotype occurred many times. The J gene is TRBJ1-2, the V gene TRBV7-9; D might be TRBD1 (5 bases). Trimming left V 4 bases short and J 5 bases short, with 14 bases between. This CDR3 comprises 14 residues. Per germline, CDR1 SEHNR and CDR2 FQNEAQ (reference sequence). The CDR3 loop reads CASSSLGVGYGYTF. CDR3 DNA: TGTGCCAGCAGCTCCTTGGGGGTAGGATATGGCTACACCTTC.

V and J are TRBV12-3 or TRBV12-4 and TRBJ1-1; 8 positions match TRBD1. After removal of 6 bases from V and 1 base from J, the junction contained 7 bases not matched to a gene. The CDR3 has 15 residues. CDR3 region: CASRGGGTGNTEAFF. As DNA, the CDR3 is TGTGCCAGCAGGGGGGGAGGGACAGGGAACACTGAAGCTTTCTTT.

J is TRBJ2-7 and V is TRBV7-2, with TRBD1 as a possible D gene (7 bases). V was pared by 3 bases and J by 3 bases, with 21 bases between. The CDR3 covers 17 residues. Germline-derived CDR1 and CDR2 are SGHTA and FQGNSA. The CDR3 DNA is TGTGCCAGCAGCTTTAGCTCAAACAGGGGACTCTTCTACGAGCAGTACTTC. Translated: CASSFSSNRGLFYEQYF.

The chain links TRBV30 to TRBJ1-5; weak D call: TRBD1 (6 bases). The germline CDR1 and CDR2 sequences are GTSNPN and SVGIG (reference sequence). The CDR3 covers 13 residues. Trimming removed 5 bases at V and 8 bases at J, with 16 bases between. The DNA of the CDR3 is TGTGCCTGGGAAAACAGGGCAGGGGAGCCCCAGCATTTT. Its protein is CAWENRAGEPQHF.

This clonotype was seen more than once but under ten times. This chain connects TRBV7-3 to TRBJ2-7, with 7 bases identical to TRBD2. The J segment lost 2 bases and the V segment lost 1 base, leaving 14 bases of the junction unmatched. Germline V CDR1 and CDR2: SGHTA, FQGTGA. CDR3 size: 18 residues. For the CDR3, the DNA is TGTGCCAGCAGCTTAAGGATTAGCGGGTACGAACTACCCTACGAGCAGTACTTC. Its protein is CASSLRISGYELPYEQYF. Full variable domain (outside the CDR3, taken from reference TRBV7-3 and TRBJ2-7): GAGVSQTPSNKVTEKGKYVELRCDPISGHTALYWYRQSLGQGPEFLIYFQGTGAADDSGLPNDRFFAVRPEGSVSTLKIQRTERGDSAVYLCASSLRISGYELPYEQYFGPGTRLTVT.

The genes are TRBV14 and TRBJ2-3; 8 bases align to TRBD2. The CDR3 has 15 residues. Losses at the gene ends were 4 bases for V and 5 bases for J; bases not matched to a gene: 8. Germline V gives CDR1 SGHDN, CDR2 FVKESK. CDR3 sequence: CASSRVAGSGDTQYF. Here the CDR3 DNA reads TGTGCCAGCAGCCGGGTAGCGGGGTCGGGAGATACGCAGTATTTT. The whole variable domain, remainder taken from reference TRBV14 and TRBJ2-3, is EAGVTQFPSHSVIEKGQTVTLRCDPISGHDNLYWYRRVMGKEIKFLLHFVKESKQDESGMPNNRFLAERTGGTYSTLKVQPAELEDSGVYFCASSRVAGSGDTQYFGPGTRLTVL.

This clonotype has at least ten counts. An end of the junction differs from the germline gene, which may be a read error. The chain combines TRBV5-1 with TRBJ1-5, with D perhaps TRBD1 (5 bases). Per germline, CDR1 SGHRS and CDR2 YFSETQ. CDR3 length: 14 residues. CDR3 sequence reads: CASSLALGDQPQHF. Written as DNA, the CDR3 is TGTGCCAGCAGTTTAGCGTTAGGGGATCAGCCCCAGCATTTT.

This clonotype was detected ten times or more. V and J are TRBV30 and TRBJ2-7; D is possibly TRBD1 (5 bases). The V gene lost 0 bases and the J gene lost 6 bases, with 15 bases spanning the gap. The V gene's germline CDR1 is GTSNPN and CDR2 SVGIG (reference sequence). This CDR3 has 14 amino acids. In DNA form, the CDR3 reads TGTGCCTGGAGTGTATATCCGGCAGGGATCGAGCAGTACTTC. Translating gives CAWSVYPAGIEQYF.

The chain combines TRBV2 with TRBJ2-7, with TRBD2 matching over 11 bases. Germline lookup yields CDR1 SNHLY and CDR2 FYNNEI. V trimming: 6 bases; J trimming: 2 bases; junction bases outside the gene matches: 9. The CDR3 extends over 16 amino acids. The CDR3 DNA is TGTGCCAGCAGGGAAAAAACTAGCGGGAGAACCTACGAGCAGTACTTC. This codes for CASREKTSGRTYEQYF.

The sample holds many counts of this clonotype. The rearrangement links TRBV6-2 or TRBV6-3 to TRBJ1-6; no firm D call. The CDR3 totals 14 residues. V was shortened by 0 bases and J by 10 bases, with 10 bases between the two germline ends. CDR1 is MNHEY, CDR2 SVGEGT, per germline. The CDR3 bases are TGTGCCAGCAGTTACTCGCACGTATCATCACCCCTCCACTTT. Translated, it gives CASSYSHVSSPLHF.

This clonotype occurred many times. The chain links TRBV6-1 to TRBJ2-3, with 12 positions matching TRBD2. V dropped 6 bases and J dropped 2; count of bases not matched to a gene: 12. Germline V gene lookup returns CDR1 MNHNS and CDR2 SASEGT. The CDR3 loop spans 18 amino acids. CDR3 loop: CASRELAGGPKFTDTQYF. CDR3 DNA sequence: TGTGCCAGCAGGGAGCTAGCGGGAGGGCCGAAGTTCACAGATACGCAGTATTTT.

There are many counts of this clonotype. The chain combines TRBV13 with TRBJ1-2; D may be TRBD1 (6 bases). CDR3 length: 15 residues. Trimming stripped 6 bases from V and 4 bases from J, with 18 bases between. Germline loops: CDR1 PRHDT, CDR2 FYEKMQ (reference sequence). The CDR3: CASSDRAGGSYGYTF. CDR3 sequence (DNA): TGTGCCAGCAGTGACCGGGCGGGGGGCTCCTATGGCTACACCTTC. The variable domain in full, completed from reference TRBV13 and TRBJ1-2, reads AAGVIQSPRHLIKEKRETATLKCYPIPRHDTVYWYQQGPGQDPQFLISFYEKMQSDKGSIPDRFSAQQFSDYHSELNMSSLELGDSALYFCASSDRAGGSYGYTFGSGTRLTVV.

The sample holds a few counts of this clonotype. The rearrangement uses TRBV3-1 and TRBJ1-5; 9 bases are a match to TRBD1. Looked up from germline, CDR1 is LGHDT and CDR2 is YNNKEL (reference sequence). The CDR3 is made up of 15 amino acids. V lost 1 base and J lost 10; bases outside the gene matches: 8. The CDR3 here is CASSQAGTGISPQHF. CDR3 nucleotides: TGTGCCAGCAGCCAAGCCGGGACAGGGATCAGCCCCCAGCATTTT. The complete variable domain, with remaining parts taken from reference TRBV3-1 and TRBJ1-5, reads DTAVSQTPKYLVTQMGNDKSIKCEQNLGHDTMYWYKQDSKKFLKIMFSYNNKELIINETVPNRFSPKSPDKAHLNLHINSLELGDSAVYFCASSQAGTGISPQHFGDGTRLSIL.

In its sample, this clonotype was seen many times. Here the CDR3 DNA reads TGCGCCAGCAGCTTGGTTCCGGAGGCCTACGAGCAGTACTTC. Its translation: CASSLVPEAYEQYF. The gene calls are TRBV5-1 and TRBJ2-7; D is perhaps TRBD2 (5 bases). Germline V gene lookup returns CDR1 SGHRS and CDR2 YFSETQ. Trimming took 0 bases from V and 2 from J, leaving 9 bases between them. CDR3 length equals 14 residues.